The present T cell receptor beta chain was sequenced within a study of beta chain features in type 1 diabetes. Study outcomes and limitations: Here, the possible influence of HLA type (on TCRB rearrangement) remained unresolved. When Type 1 diabetes patients were examined, their TCRB CDR3s proved moderately but significantly shorter in all four CD4+ subsets.

The entirety of the isolated RNA underwent reverse transcription, so expressed TCRB transcripts were sequenced. Read counts averaged approximately 3.5 million for samples of naive, central memory and regulatory T cells. Here immunoSEQ multiplex PCR was the method, and the copy in TCRdb shows in-frame clones only, minus some. The table includes under 200,000 clones, 9% to 12% detected once. This clone was detected a few times. Its target is not known. Donors contributed one heparinised blood draw apiece, averaging about 116 mL. Source material: central memory CD4+ T cells from blood. The sequence came from a man aged 25 to 40 with type 1 diabetes.

The DNA of the CDR3 is TGTGCCGGGGGGACAGGGGGCGCCCATGCTTTCTTT. This gives the protein CAGGTGGAHAFF. The chain links TRBV6-6 to TRBJ1-1; the match to TRBD1 covers 12 bases. V shed 11 bases and J 11 bases; nucleotides not matched to a gene: 9. Germline assignment: CDR1 MNHNY and CDR2 SVGAGI (reference sequence). This CDR3 comprises 12 residues.